There are a few counts of the clone carrying this T cell receptor (beta chain). V lost 5 bases, J lost 6 bases, and 4 bases stayed unmatched. The germline V gene encodes CDR1 MNHNY and CDR2 SVGAGI (reference sequence). This CDR3 spans 12 amino acids. Sequencing used immunoSEQ multiplex PCR; TCRdb keeps in-frame clones, though not all of them. The repertoire holds some 40,000 clones, with 90% to 95% as singletons. These data originate in a study of control samples from healthy donors and cancer patients. The chain employs TRBV6-6 and TRBJ2-7; 7 nucleotides match TRBD1. This receptor was identified in a man between 60 and 75 years old in good health. Sequencing was done on a sample of blood. The CDR3 sequence is CASSTGVGEQYF. CDR3 sequence (DNA): TGTGCCAGCAGTACAGGGGTGGGCGAGCAGTACTTC.